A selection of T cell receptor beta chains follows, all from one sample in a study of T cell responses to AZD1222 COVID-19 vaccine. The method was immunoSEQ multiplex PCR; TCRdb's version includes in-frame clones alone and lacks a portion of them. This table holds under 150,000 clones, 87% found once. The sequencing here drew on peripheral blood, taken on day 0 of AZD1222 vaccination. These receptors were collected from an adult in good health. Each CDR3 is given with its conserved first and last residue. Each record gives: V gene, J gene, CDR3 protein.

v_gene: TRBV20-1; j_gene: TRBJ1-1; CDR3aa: CSARGTLMSFF
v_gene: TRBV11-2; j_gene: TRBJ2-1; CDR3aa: CASRGWGRTTSHEQFF
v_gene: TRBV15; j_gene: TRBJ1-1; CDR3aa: CATSRDTVLPEAFF
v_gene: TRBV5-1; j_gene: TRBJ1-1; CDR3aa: CASSLANGQGVAAFF
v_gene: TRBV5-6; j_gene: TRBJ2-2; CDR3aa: CASTGAWGAGTGELFF
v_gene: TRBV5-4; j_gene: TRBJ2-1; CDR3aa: CALEGGVYNEQFF
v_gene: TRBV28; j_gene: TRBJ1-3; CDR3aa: CASNKPGQGNTIYF
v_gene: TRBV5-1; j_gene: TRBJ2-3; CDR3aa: CASSGSGGARDTQYF
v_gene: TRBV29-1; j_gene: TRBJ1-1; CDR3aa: CSVEGGRDTEAFF
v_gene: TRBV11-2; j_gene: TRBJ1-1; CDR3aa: CASSLRITRGSEAFF
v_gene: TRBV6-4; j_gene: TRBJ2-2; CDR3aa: CASSDSSAGELFF
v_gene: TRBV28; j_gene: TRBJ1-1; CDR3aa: CASSLTGGTEAFF
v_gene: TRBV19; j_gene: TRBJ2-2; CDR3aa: CASRGQGPGELFF
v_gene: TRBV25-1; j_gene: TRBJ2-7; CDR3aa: CASRQGYEQYF
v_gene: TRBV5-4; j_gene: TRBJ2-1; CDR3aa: CASSSRGGNEQFF
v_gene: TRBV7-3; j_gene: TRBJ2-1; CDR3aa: CASSQIGSRGNEQFF
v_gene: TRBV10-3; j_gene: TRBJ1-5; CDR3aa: CAISEGQGANQPQHF
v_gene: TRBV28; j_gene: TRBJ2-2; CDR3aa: CASSRGTTNTGELFF
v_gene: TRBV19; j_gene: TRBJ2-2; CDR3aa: CASIRWVAGSGELFF
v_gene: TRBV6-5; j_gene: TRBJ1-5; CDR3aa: CASSLAGADQPQHF
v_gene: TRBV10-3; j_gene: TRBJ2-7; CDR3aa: CAISEPAAAYEQYF
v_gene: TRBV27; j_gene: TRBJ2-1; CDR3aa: CASSLLAATFHNEQFF
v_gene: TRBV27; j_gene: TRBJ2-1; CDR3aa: CASSVLAGGSNEQFF
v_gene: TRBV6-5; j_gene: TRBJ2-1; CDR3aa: CASSSTTPEQFF
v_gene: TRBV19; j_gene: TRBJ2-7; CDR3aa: CASSNLGEQYF
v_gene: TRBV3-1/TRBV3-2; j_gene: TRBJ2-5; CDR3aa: CASSRGLAGGGGETQYF
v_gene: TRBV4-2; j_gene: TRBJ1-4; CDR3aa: CASTGGRAQGGEKLFF
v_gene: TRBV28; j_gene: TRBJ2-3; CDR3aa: CASSLASNTQYF